This T cell receptor beta chain originates from a study of blood T cell repertoires in COVID-19. For the study at large: The study drew acute and convalescent COVID-19 samples from the United States, Italy and Spain. The analysed material was cDNA or gDNA that came from T cells, B-cell-depleted T cells, or PBMCs.

Measured with immunoSEQ multiplex PCR; TCRdb has only the in-frame clones, and not every one. The repertoire holds tens of thousands of clones, with just over 85% as singletons. The count of this clone is one. Trimming at V came to 2 bases and at J to 5 bases, leaving 2 bases not matched to a gene. The CDR3 totals 14 residues. CDR1 is SNHLY, CDR2 FYNNEI, per germline. This receptor was identified in a man between 50 and 59 years old with active or convalescent COVID-19. This chain links TRBV2 with TRBJ1-5, with 8 bases fitting TRBD1. The material sequenced was peripheral blood. The CDR3 DNA follows: TGTGCCAGCAGTGAACAGGGGGCCTATCAGCCCCAGCATTTT. Translating gives CASSEQGAYQPQHF.